The rows below give T cell receptor beta chains drawn from one sample of a study of cytomegalovirus exposure and HLA in healthy donors. Sequencing used immunoSEQ multiplex PCR; TCRdb keeps in-frame clones, though not all of them. The table has roughly 180,000 clones, roughly 79% seen once. Sequences were obtained from PBMCs. Receptor source: a man under 40 in good health and CMV-seronegative. Both conserved end residues are part of each CDR3. A D gene is named only where the DNA matches it firmly. Not all rows give a size; the values are once, few, many and, for expanded clones, a class.

cdr3_nt	cdr3_aa	v_call	j_call	clone_size	d_call
TGTGCCAGCAGTTCCCCCTCCAGGGGTTTAGGTGAAAAACTGTTTTTT	CASSSPSRGLGEKLFF	TRBV28	TRBJ1-4	-	-
TGTGCCAGCAGCTCCTTAGCGGGGGCTCCCACAGATACGCAGTATTTT	CASSSLAGAPTDTQYF	TRBV7-3	TRBJ2-3	-	TRBD2
TGTGCCAGTACCGACAGGAGCTCCTATAATTCACCCCTCCACTTT	CASTDRSSYNSPLHF	TRBV19	TRBJ1-6	-	-
TGCGCCAGCGGGATAGCGGGGGGTGGCTACGAGCAGTACTTC	CASGIAGGGYEQYF	TRBV10-2	TRBJ2-7	-	TRBD2
TGTGCCAGCAGTTTAGCCGGGGGGGATTACGAGCAGTACTTC	CASSLAGGDYEQYF	TRBV27	TRBJ2-7	few	TRBD2
TGTGCCAGCAGTTTACGGGGGGCGGGCAATCAGCCCCAGCATTTT	CASSLRGAGNQPQHF	TRBV28	TRBJ1-5	-	-
TGTGCCAGCCTTGGGACTAGCGGCATGACCGGGGAGCTGTTTTTT	CASLGTSGMTGELFF	TRBV6-1	TRBJ2-2	-	TRBD2
TGCGCCAGCAGCTTAAACACCGGGGGAAGCGGATCCGCTGAAAAACTGTTTTTT	CASSLNTGGSGSAEKLFF	TRBV5-1	TRBJ1-4	-	-
TGTGCCAGCAGCAGCGGGGGCCCCTACGAGCAGTACTTC	CASSSGGPYEQYF	TRBV5-4	TRBJ2-7	few	TRBD2
TGTGCCAGCAGCTTATTTACGGACAGGGCCCCCGAGCAGTACTTC	CASSLFTDRAPEQYF	TRBV5-5	TRBJ2-7	-	TRBD1
TGTGCCAGCAGTCAACAGGGGGCAGGTGGCTACACCTTC	CASSQQGAGGYTF	TRBV7-8	TRBJ1-2	-	TRBD1
TGTGCCACCACGGTAGGGACAGGAGGCACAGATACGCAGTATTTT	CATTVGTGGTDTQYF	TRBV7-9	TRBJ2-3	once	TRBD1
TGTGCCAGTAGTGGTCGGGATACGCAGTATTTT	CASSGRDTQYF	TRBV19	TRBJ2-3	-	-
TGTGCCAGCAGCTTAGATGGGAGCACACTCTACGAGCAGTACTTC	CASSLDGSTLYEQYF	TRBV11-3	TRBJ2-7	-	-
TGTGCCAGCGGGGGCCTGGACACCGGGGAGCTGTTTTTT	CASGGLDTGELFF	TRBV7-6	TRBJ2-2	few	-
TGTGCCAGCAGTCAGGGAAGTCAGCCCCAGCATTTT	CASSQGSQPQHF	TRBV2	TRBJ1-5	-	-
TGTGCCAGCAGCCTGAGCTCCTACGAGCAGTACTTC	CASSLSSYEQYF	TRBV14	TRBJ2-7	few	-
TGCGCCAGCAGCCGGAACACAGGGGCAAATGAGCAGTTCTTC	CASSRNTGANEQFF	TRBV4-1	TRBJ2-1	-	TRBD1
TGTGCCTCCCGGGCGGGGAGACTTTATGAGACCCAGTACTTC	CASRAGRLYETQYF	TRBV27	TRBJ2-5	-	-
TGTGCAGAACAACCGGGGGGAACTAGCACAGATACGCAGTATTTT	CAEQPGGTSTDTQYF	TRBV27	TRBJ2-3	-	TRBD2
TGTGCCAGCAGCTTAGCGCGAGGAATAGGTGGGGAGACCCAGTACTTC	CASSLARGIGGETQYF	TRBV7-6	TRBJ2-5	-	-
TGTGCCAGCAGCTCCTTGGGGCTCTCTGGAAACACCATATATTTT	CASSSLGLSGNTIYF	TRBV11-1	TRBJ1-3	-	-
TGTGCCAGTAGTATAGATCGGGGCGGGAGCTCCTACGAGCAGTACTTC	CASSIDRGGSSYEQYF	TRBV19	TRBJ2-7	-	TRBD2
TGTGCCAGCAGCCCAGGGGATGGCAGATCAGTCTCCCGGGAAGCTTTCTTT	CASSPGDGRSVSREAFF	TRBV5-4	TRBJ1-1	-	-
TGTGCCAGCAGCCTAGCGGGAGGGCCATACAATGAGCAGTTCTTC	CASSLAGGPYNEQFF	TRBV7-2	TRBJ2-1	-	TRBD2
TGTGCCAGCAGCTTAACGGCCAGCGGGAGGGCGGGGGAGCAGTACTTC	CASSLTASGRAGEQYF	TRBV7-3	TRBJ2-7	-	TRBD2
TGTGCCAGCAGCTGGGGGACAGGGCCCCTCTACGAGCAGTACTTC	CASSWGTGPLYEQYF	TRBV7-9	TRBJ2-7	-	TRBD1